This T cell receptor (beta chain) was sequenced during a study of blood T cell repertoires in COVID-19 (dated by TCRdb to the early 2020s). In the study overall: Samples from collaborators originated in the United States, Italy and Spain and spanned both the acute and convalescent phases of COVID-19. Where HLA class I and class II types were available, the types were taken from metadata supplied by the sample provider, not from assay-based typing. Deeply sampled blood TCRbeta repertoires from subjects exposed to, actively infected with, or recovered from COVID-19 were included in the dataset. Nearly every sample came with metadata listing a de-identified subject ID, COVID-19 status, age in years and sex. The prospective study material was composed of cDNA or gDNA derived from T cells, B-cell-depleted T cells, or PBMCs. Samples came from the ongoing ImmuneRACE study (first 160 participants) plus 1,254 subjects from 6 global collaborators. The repertoires were released in a freely available public database meant as a resource for research on the immune response to SARS-CoV-2.

To note about this clone: Its binding antigen is unknown. No qualities accompany the bases; no much larger clone lies one base away.

In the prospective study, participants were roughly 18 to 90 years old, resided in 24 geographic areas of the United States, and were enrolled through a virtual design. To assign participants to cohorts, the prospective study relied on clinical history that participants themselves reported in a screening survey and a study questionnaire. For ImmuneRACE Cohort 3, a participant was defined as recovered based on two consecutive negative NP/OP PCR tests, clearance by a healthcare professional, or resolution of symptoms. In the prospective study, whole blood, serum and a nasopharyngeal or oropharyngeal swab were collected from each participant by mobile phlebotomists. Additional blood draws and questionnaires over an approximately 2-month period could optionally be provided by prospective study participants. Before DNA extraction, blood samples from the prospective study were shipped at room temperature or frozen.

CDR1 and CDR2, per the germline V gene, are SGDLS and YYNGEE. Trimming costs V 4 bases and J 2 bases, and their ends lie 15 bases apart. Including the terminal cysteine and phenylalanine, the CDR3 comprises 15 residues. The DNA shown is the 45-base CDR3, in frame from base 1. Study-level results and caveats: The amount of clinical and demographic metadata varied by source and participant and was provided uncurated.

TCRbeta CDR3 regions were amplified from genomic DNA by means of the immunoSEQ Assay, a bias-controlled multiplex PCR. As for the original processing: The number of nucleated cells in each sample was estimated by amplification of reference gene primers within the assay. Sequence reads were collapsed and filtered to measure the absolute abundance of every unique TCRbeta CDR3 rearrangement. For each sample, productive Simpson clonality was calculated as the square root of Simpson's diversity index across productive rearrangements. Imported from immuneACCESS, the table was reduced by TCRdb to in-frame sequences with V and J called. These copies leave out some clones; in studies compared against another copy, an unresolved V gene accounts for under half, and the cause of the remainder is not known. V and J calls and clone size are given by that table; D and trimming were obtained from the DNA. Across this sample there are fewer than 200,000 clones, with approximately 87% seen only once. The ten largest clones represent around 4.8% of the sample.

The V gene is TRBV9 and the J gene is TRBJ1-2, with a weak D call of TRBD1 (5 bases match). This TCR came from a woman aged 45-65 years who had recovered from COVID-19. Sequencing was done on a sample of PBMCs or T cells enriched from blood (not recorded which). CDR3 loop: CASSPWQWGNYGYTF. The nucleotides read TGTGCCAGCAGCCCCTGGCAGTGGGGCAACTATGGCTACACCTTC.